This T cell receptor beta chain was profiled in a study of T cells in localized non-small cell lung cancer (TCRdb year 2020). Concerning the study at large: The study analyzed T cell repertoires of 200 to 250 early-stage NSCLC patients, comparing tumors and uninvolved tumor-adjacent lungs. All 240 or so NSCLC patients in the cohort were treatment-naive and had localized lung tumors that were resected. NSCLC patients had a mean age of approximately 72 years, and 129 were male and about 98 female. Overall study outcomes, separate from this receptor: Because multi-region tumor sequencing was not done, intratumor heterogeneity could not be ruled out. Because the study design was exploratory, TCR variables were selected using unadjusted p-values without false-discovery rate correction. Longer overall survival was associated with higher blood T cell density, whereas shorter survival was associated with higher adjacent-lung clonality. Of the top 100 tumor clones, a median of roughly 56 were detected in paired uninvolved adjacent lung; under 35 were also among that lung's top 100. Uninvolved tumor-adjacent lung showed the highest T cell clonality, higher than tumor, which suggests more focused antigenic responses in the uninvolved tumor-adjacent lung.

There are 15 amino acids in the CDR3, from cysteine to phenylalanine inclusive. Only the CDR3 region is kept as DNA, spanning 45 bases read in frame from base 1. The germline V end is reduced by 3 bases and the J end by 3 bases; junction bases left unmatched: 3. The germline V gene (reference sequence) specifies SGHKS as CDR1 and YYEKEE as CDR2. The immunoSEQ Assay was used to sequence TCR beta CDR3 regions from DNA. The authors processed their data as follows. T cell density was computed as TCR beta template counts normalized to usable DNA estimated by amplifying housekeeping genes. The preseqR package was used to estimate richness by extrapolating to 400,000 templates for PBMC samples and to 120,000 templates for tissue samples. Clonality was calculated as one minus Pielou's evenness. Tissue-enriched TCRs were identified through differential abundance testing performed on productive amino-acid clonotypes, with a minimum total count of 5 and an alpha of 0.1. The Jaccard Index and the Morisita Overlap Index were used to measure repertoire overlap between compartments. TCR beta CDR3s were clustered by GLIPH together with public tetramer-defined viral CDR3s, and at least three viral sequences plus V-gene enrichment were required for viral motifs. As stored in TCRdb, this immuneACCESS dataset retains in-frame rearrangements with V and J assigned. A fraction of the clones does not appear; measured against another copy, unresolved V genes explain less than half of the discrepancy, and the remainder lacks a known reason. V, J and clone size were drawn from that table, and D and trimming were deduced from the DNA. The sample yields roughly 30,000 clones; more than 70% were counted once. The leading ten clones occupy around 4.2% of the sample.

At diagnosis, tumor, uninvolved tumor-adjacent lung and peripheral blood were collected and then preserved as a mix of FFPE and fresh-frozen material. For TCR repertoire profiling, blood samples were analyzed in the form of peripheral blood mononuclear cells. Regarding this clone: Its recognized antigen is unknown. The sample holds no much larger clone one base away, and base qualities are not on file.

Source: peripheral blood, taken before any cancer treatment. The TCR originated in a woman between 35 and 70 years old with stage I lung adenocarcinoma. Recombination connected TRBV5-5 to TRBJ1-5; TRBD1 fits 10 bases in the junction. The DNA is TGTGCCAGCAGCTGGACAGGGGGTTCCAATCAGCCCCAGCATTTT. It translates to CASSWTGGSNQPQHF.